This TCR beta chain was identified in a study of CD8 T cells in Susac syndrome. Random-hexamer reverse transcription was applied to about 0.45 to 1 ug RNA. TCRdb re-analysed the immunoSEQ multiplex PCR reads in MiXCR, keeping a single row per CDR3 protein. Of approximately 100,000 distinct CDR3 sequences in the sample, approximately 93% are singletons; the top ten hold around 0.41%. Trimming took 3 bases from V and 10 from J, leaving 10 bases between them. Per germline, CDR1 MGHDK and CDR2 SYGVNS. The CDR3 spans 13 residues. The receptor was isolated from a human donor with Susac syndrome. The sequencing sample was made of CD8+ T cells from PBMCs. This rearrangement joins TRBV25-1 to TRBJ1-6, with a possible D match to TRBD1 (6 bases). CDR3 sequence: CASSEGGLSPLHF. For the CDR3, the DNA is TGTGCCAGCAGTGAGGGGGGCCTGTCACCCCTCCACTTT.